These 6 T cell receptor beta chains were all obtained from the same sample, sequenced in a study of STAT5B mutations in CD4+ large granular lymphocyte leukemia. Some clones are missing from TCRdb's copy, which holds only in-frame ones; the method was immunoSEQ multiplex PCR. This repertoire shows about 32,000 clones, roughly 80% found once; its top ten account for about 4.6%. The specimen sequenced was CD4+ T cells from blood buffy coats. All receptors come from a human donor in good health.

The gene calls are TRBV11-2 and TRBJ2-6; 7 nucleotides match TRBD1. The CDR3 has 14 residues. V shed 3 bases and J 4 bases; nucleotides not matched to a gene: 0. Germline CDR1 and CDR2: SGHAT and FQNNGV. Written as DNA, the CDR3 is TGTGCCAGCAGCTTGGACAGGGGGGCCAACGTCCTGACTTTC. This encodes CASSLDRGANVLTF.

J is TRBJ1-1 and V is TRBV28; D uncertain. V dropped 7 bases and J dropped 10 bases, with 19 bases sitting between them. Germline V gene data show CDR1 as MDHEN and CDR2 as SYDVKM. The CDR3 extends over 13 amino acids. CDR3 bases: TGTGCCAGCACGAGTCTGGACGTTTCTGCAGCTTTCTTT. Protein: CASTSLDVSAAFF.

The V call is TRBV5-5, the J call TRBJ1-5; D is unresolved. Germline CDR1 reads SGHKS; CDR2 reads YYEKEE (reference sequence). This CDR3 is 13 amino acids long. The V gene lost 4 bases and the J gene lost 1 base, with 6 bases spanning the gap. As DNA, the CDR3 is TGTGCCAGCAGCCAGGACAGCAATCAGCCCCAGCATTTT. Its protein product is CASSQDSNQPQHF. The variable domain in full, with the rest retrieved from reference TRBV5-5 and TRBJ1-5, is DAGVTQSPTHLIKTRGQQVTLRCSPISGHKSVSWYQQVLGQGPQFIFQYYEKEERGRGNFPDRFSARQFPNYSSELNVNALLLGDSALYLCASSQDSNQPQHFGDGTRLSIL.

The CDR3, as DNA: TGTGCCAGCAGTTTAAAGGGACTAGCGGGACCTCAAAGGGCCCAGTACTTC. Amino acid sequence: CASSLKGLAGPQRAQYF. The chain uses TRBV27 and TRBJ2-5; 13 nucleotides match TRBD2. V was clipped by 2 bases and J by 9 bases; unmatched bases: 12. Germline CDR1 reads MNHEY; CDR2 reads SMNVEV (reference sequence). CDR3 length: 17 residues.

The V call is TRBV4-2, the J call TRBJ2-7; TRBD1 matches at 10 bases. V shed 6 bases, J shed 11 bases, and the junction held 10 bases outside the gene matches. This CDR3 region has 13 residues. CDR1 is LGHNA, CDR2 YNFKEQ, per germline. CDR3 amino acids: CASSPGQGRVKYF. CDR3 DNA sequence: TGTGCCAGCAGTCCGGGACAGGGGAGGGTTAAGTACTTC.

The gene calls are TRBV30 and TRBJ2-7; 8 bases are a match to TRBD1. Looked up from germline, CDR1 is GTSNPN and CDR2 is SVGIG (reference sequence). The length of the CDR3 is 17 residues. The J segment lost 0 bases and the V segment lost 6 bases, leaving 16 bases of the junction unmatched. CDR3 in amino acids: CACRKPSDRVFSYEQYF. DNA of the CDR3: TGTGCCTGTCGAAAACCCTCGGACAGGGTTTTCTCCTACGAGCAGTACTTC.